This entry is about one TCR beta chain. The data originate from a study of blood T cell repertoires in COVID-19. CDR3 size: 16 residues. Germline CDR1 and CDR2: SGHRS and YFSETQ. V was clipped by 0 bases and J by 5 bases; unmatched bases: 7. Authors' data handling: Reference gene primer amplification yielded estimated nucleated cell counts. The method was immunoSEQ multiplex PCR; TCRdb's version includes in-frame clones alone and lacks a portion of them. That table furnishes V, J and clone size, whereas the DNA furnished D and trimming. The table lists 450,000 or so clones, 80% to 90% of them singletons, with roughly 0.84% in the top ten.

This chain uses TRBV5-1 with TRBJ2-3, with TRBD2 matching 9 bases. Material: peripheral blood. The clonotype was recovered from a man between 18 and 35 years old with COVID-19, enrolled during active disease. The CDR3 loop is CASSLELAGTGDTQYF. The CDR3 DNA reads TGCGCCAGCAGCTTGGAACTAGCGGGTACCGGAGATACGCAGTATTTT.